The present T cell receptor (beta chain) was sequenced within a study of T cells in localized non-small cell lung cancer. Overall study results and limits: Investigators sequenced only a single tumor region, leaving heterogeneity possible. Median detection of top 100 tumor clones in adjacent lung was under 75 clones. An association was observed between higher blood T cell density and longer overall survival.

Nonneoplastic adjacent lung devoid of atypia was obtained no less than 2 cm from the tumor margin. This clone is classed as large. The antigen remains undetermined. Per germline, CDR1 MGHRA and CDR2 YSYEKL. This CDR3 has 16 amino acids. The J segment lost 4 bases and the V segment lost 0 bases, leaving 4 bases of the junction unmatched. Using immunoSEQ multiplex PCR, the repertoire was profiled, and TCRdb retains in-frame clones only, with some absent. Altogether approximately 1,200 clones are present, approximately 15% being singletons, with the ten largest covering roughly 28%. The J gene is TRBJ1-1, the V gene TRBV4-1; TRBD1 matches at 11 bases. The sample in question was normal lung tissue next to the tumor, obtained before any cancer treatment. The origin of this receptor is a male donor aged 60 or over with stage I lung adenocarcinoma. The CDR3 DNA is TGCGCCAGCAGCCAAGATGGGGGGACAGGGGGCACTGAAGCTTTCTTT. It specifies CASSQDGGTGGTEAFF.